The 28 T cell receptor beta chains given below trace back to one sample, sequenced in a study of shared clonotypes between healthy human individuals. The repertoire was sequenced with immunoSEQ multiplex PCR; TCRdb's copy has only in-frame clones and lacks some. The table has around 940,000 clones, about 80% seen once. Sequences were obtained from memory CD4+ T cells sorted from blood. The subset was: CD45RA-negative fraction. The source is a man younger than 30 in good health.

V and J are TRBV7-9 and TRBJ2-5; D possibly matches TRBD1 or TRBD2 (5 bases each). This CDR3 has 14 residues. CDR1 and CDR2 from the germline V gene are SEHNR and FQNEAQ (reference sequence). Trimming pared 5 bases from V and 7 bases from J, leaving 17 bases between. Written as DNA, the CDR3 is TGTGCCAGCAGCCTGATGGGGGATGGTGGGACCCAGTACTTC. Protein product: CASSLMGDGGTQYF.

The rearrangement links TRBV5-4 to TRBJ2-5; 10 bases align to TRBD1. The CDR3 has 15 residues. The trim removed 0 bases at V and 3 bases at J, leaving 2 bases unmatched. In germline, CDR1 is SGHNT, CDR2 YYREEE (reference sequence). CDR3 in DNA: TGTGCCAGCAGCTTGGTGGGACAGGGGAAAGAGACCCAGTACTTC. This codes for CASSLVGQGKETQYF.

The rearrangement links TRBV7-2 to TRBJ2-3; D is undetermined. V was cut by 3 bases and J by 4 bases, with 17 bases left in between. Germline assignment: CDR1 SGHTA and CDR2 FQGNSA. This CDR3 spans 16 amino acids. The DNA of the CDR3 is TGTGCCAGCAGCTTGGTTGGAAGCGAAAGGGCAGATACGCAGTATTTT. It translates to CASSLVGSERADTQYF.

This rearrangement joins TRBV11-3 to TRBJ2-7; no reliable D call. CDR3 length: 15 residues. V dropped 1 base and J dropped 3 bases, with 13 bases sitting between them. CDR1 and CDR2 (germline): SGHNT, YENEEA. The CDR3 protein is CASSLGLLVDYEQYF. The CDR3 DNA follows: TGTGCCAGCAGCTTAGGTCTCTTGGTAGACTACGAGCAGTACTTC.

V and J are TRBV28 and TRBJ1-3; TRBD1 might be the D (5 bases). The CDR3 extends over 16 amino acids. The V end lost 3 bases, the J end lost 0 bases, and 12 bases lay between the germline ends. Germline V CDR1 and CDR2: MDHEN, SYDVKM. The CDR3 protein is CASSFLTGFSGNTIYF. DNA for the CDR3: TGTGCCAGCAGTTTCCTTACAGGATTCTCTGGAAACACCATATATTTT.

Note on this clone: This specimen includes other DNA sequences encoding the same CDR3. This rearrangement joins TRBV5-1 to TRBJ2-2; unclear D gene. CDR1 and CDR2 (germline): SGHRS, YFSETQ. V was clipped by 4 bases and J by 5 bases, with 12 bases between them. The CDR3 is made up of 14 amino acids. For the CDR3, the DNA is TGCGCCAGCAGCCTCCCTTCAGATACCGGGGAGCTGTTTTTT. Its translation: CASSLPSDTGELFF.

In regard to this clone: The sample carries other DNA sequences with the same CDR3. CDR3 bases: TGTGCCTGGAGTGAGCAGGGGACCTATGGCTACACCTTC. Its protein is CAWSEQGTYGYTF. The chain recombines TRBV30 with TRBJ1-2; TRBD1 is a possible D gene (6 bases). The germline V gene encodes CDR1 GTSNPN and CDR2 SVGIG (reference sequence). The CDR3 contains 13 residues. The V end was cut by 1 base, the J end by 4 bases, with 10 bases between.

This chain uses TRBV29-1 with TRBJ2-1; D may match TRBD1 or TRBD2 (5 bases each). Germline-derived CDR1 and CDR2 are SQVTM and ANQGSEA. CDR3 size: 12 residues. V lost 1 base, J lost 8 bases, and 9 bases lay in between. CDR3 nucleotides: TGCAGCGTTGAAGTAAGGGGAGATGAGCAGTTCTTC. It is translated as CSVEVRGDEQFF.

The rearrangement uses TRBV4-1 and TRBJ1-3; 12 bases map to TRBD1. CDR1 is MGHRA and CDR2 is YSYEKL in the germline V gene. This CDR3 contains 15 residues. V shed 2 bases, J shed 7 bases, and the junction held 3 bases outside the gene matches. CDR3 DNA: TGCGCCAGCAGCCAAATAGGGACAGGGGGCAACACCATATATTTT. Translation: CASSQIGTGGNTIYF.

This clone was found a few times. The CDR3 DNA is TGTGCCAGCACGACCCCGGGACAGGGGGCAATTTACACTGAAGCTTTCTTT. It translates to CASTTPGQGAIYTEAFF. The chain couples TRBV2 to TRBJ1-1; 12 bases align to TRBD1. Germline-derived CDR1 and CDR2 are SNHLY and FYNNEI. The CDR3 is 17 residues long. The V segment lost 7 bases and the J segment 3 bases; nucleotides outside the gene matches: 12.

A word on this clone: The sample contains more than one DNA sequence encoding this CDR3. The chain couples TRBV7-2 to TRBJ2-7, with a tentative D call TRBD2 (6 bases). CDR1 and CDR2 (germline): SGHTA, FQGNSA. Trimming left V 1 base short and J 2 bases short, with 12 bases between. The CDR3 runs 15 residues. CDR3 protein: CASSLEVGGTYEQYF. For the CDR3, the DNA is TGTGCCAGCAGCTTAGAAGTAGGCGGGACCTACGAGCAGTACTTC.

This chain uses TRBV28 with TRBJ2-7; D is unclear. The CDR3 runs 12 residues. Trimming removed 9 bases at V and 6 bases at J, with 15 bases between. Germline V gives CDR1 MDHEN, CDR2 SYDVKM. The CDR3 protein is CASSLRYGEQYF. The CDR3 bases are TGTGCCAGTTCCCTCCGTTATGGCGAGCAGTACTTC. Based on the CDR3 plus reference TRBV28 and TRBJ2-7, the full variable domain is DVKVTQSSRYLVKRTGEKVFLECVQDMDHENMFWYRQDPGLGLRLIYFSYDVKMKEKGDIPEGYSVSREKKERFSLILESASTNQTSMYLCASSLRYGEQYFGPGTRLTVT.

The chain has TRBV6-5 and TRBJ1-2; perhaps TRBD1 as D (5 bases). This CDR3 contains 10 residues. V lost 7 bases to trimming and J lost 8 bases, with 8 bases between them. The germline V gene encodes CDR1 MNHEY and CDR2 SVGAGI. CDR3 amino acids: CASKGSGYTF. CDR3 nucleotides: TGTGCCAGCAAGGGGTCAGGCTACACCTTC.

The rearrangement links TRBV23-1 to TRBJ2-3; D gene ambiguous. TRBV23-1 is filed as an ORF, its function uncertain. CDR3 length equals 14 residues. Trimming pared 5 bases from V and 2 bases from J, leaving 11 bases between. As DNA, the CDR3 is TGCGCCAGCAGTAGGGTACAGCTCACAGATACGCAGTATTTT. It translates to CASSRVQLTDTQYF.

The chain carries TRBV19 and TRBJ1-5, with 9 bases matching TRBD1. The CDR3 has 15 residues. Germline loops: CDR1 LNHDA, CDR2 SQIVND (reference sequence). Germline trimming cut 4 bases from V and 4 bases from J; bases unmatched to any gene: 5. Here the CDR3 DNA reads TGTGCCAGTAGTACCCCCGGACAGGGGAATCAGCCCCAGCATTTT. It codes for CASSTPGQGNQPQHF.

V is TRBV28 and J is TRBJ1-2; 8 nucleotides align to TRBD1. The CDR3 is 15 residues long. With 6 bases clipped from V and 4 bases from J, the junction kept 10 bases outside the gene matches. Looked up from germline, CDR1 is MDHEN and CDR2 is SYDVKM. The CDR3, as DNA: TGTGCCAGCAGCTTACCTACAGGGGGAAGCTATGGCTACACCTTC. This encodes CASSLPTGGSYGYTF.

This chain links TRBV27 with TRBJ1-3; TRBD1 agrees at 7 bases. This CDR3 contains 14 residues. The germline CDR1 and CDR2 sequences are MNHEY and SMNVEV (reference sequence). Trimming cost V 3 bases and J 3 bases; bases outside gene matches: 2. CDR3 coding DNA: TGTGCCAGCAGTTTTACAGGGGTTGGAAACACCATATATTTT. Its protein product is CASSFTGVGNTIYF.

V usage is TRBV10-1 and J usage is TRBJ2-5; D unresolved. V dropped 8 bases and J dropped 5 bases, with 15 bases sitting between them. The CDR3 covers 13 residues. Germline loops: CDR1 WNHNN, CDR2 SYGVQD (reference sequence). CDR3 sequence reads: CASSRSLGETQYF. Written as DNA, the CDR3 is TGCGCCAGCTCGCGAAGCCTGGGGGAGACCCAGTACTTC.

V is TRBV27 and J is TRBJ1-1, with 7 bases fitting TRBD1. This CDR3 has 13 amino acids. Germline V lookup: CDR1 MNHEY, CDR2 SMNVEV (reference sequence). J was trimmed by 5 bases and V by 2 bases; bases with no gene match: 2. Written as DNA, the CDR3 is TGTGCCAGCAGTTTAACGGACAGGACTGAAGCTTTCTTT. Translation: CASSLTDRTEAFF.

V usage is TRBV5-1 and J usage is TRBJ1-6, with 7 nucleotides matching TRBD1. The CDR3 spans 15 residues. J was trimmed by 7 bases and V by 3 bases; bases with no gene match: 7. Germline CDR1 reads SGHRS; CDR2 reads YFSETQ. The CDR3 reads CASSSGTERNSPLHF. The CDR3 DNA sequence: TGCGCCAGCAGCTCCGGGACAGAACGAAATTCACCCCTCCACTTT.

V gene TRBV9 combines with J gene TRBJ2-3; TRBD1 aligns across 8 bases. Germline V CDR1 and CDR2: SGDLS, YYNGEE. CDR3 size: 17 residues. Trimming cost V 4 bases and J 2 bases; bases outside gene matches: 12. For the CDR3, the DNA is TGTGCCAGCAGCAAGTTAGCCCAGGGGGCCAACACAGATACGCAGTATTTT. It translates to CASSKLAQGANTDTQYF. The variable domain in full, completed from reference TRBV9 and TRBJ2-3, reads DSGVTQTPKHLITATGQRVTLRCSPRSGDLSVYWYQQSLDQGLQFLIQYYNGEERAKGNILERFSAQQFPDLHSELNLSSLELGDSALYFCASSKLAQGANTDTQYFGPGTRLTVL.

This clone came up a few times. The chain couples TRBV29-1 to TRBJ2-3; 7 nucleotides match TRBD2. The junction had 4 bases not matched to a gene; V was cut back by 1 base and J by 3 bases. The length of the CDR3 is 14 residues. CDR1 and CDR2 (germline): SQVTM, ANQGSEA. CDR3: CSVEVTGGTDTQYF. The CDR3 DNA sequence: TGCAGCGTTGAAGTAACCGGGGGGACAGATACGCAGTATTTT.

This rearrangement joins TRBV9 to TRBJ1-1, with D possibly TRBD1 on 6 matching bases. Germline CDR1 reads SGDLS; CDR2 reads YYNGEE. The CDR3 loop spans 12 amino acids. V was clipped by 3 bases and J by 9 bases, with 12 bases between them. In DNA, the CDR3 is TGTGCCAGCAGCGAGAGCCAGGGGAAAGCTTTCTTT. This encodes CASSESQGKAFF.

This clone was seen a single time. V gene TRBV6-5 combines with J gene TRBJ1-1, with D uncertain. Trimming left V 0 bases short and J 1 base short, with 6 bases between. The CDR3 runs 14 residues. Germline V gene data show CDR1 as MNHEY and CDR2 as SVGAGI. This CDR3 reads CASSYSWANTEAFF. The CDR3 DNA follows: TGTGCCAGCAGTTACTCGTGGGCGAACACTGAAGCTTTCTTT.

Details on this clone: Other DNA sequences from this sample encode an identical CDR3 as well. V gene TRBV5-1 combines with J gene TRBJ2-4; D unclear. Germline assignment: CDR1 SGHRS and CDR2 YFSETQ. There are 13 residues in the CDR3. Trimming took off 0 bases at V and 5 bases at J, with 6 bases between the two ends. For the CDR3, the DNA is TGCGCCAGCAGCTTGGGTCTTGAAAACATTCAGTACTTC. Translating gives CASSLGLENIQYF. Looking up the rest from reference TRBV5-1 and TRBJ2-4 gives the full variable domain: KAGVTQTPRYLIKTRGQQVTLSCSPISGHRSVSWYQQTPGQGLQFLFEYFSETQRNKGNFPGRFSGRQFSNSRSEMNVSTLELGDSALYLCASSLGLENIQYFGAGTRLSVL.

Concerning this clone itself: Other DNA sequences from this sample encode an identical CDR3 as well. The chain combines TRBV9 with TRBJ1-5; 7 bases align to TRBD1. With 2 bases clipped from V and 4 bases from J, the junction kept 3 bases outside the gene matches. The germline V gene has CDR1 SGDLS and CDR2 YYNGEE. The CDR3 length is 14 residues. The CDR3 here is CASSVGQKNQPQHF. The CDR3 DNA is TGTGCCAGCAGCGTGGGACAGAAGAATCAGCCCCAGCATTTT.

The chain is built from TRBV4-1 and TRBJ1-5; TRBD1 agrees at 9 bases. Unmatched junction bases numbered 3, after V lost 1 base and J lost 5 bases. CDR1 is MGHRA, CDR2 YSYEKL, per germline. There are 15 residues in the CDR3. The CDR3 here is CASSQGRTGDQPQHF. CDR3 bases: TGCGCCAGCAGCCAAGGAAGGACAGGGGATCAGCCCCAGCATTTT.

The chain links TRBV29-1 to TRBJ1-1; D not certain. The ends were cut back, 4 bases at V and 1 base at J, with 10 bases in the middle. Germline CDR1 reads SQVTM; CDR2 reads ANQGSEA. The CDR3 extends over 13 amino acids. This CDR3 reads CSVGASGNTEAFF. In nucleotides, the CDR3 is TGCAGCGTTGGGGCCAGCGGGAACACTGAAGCTTTCTTT.